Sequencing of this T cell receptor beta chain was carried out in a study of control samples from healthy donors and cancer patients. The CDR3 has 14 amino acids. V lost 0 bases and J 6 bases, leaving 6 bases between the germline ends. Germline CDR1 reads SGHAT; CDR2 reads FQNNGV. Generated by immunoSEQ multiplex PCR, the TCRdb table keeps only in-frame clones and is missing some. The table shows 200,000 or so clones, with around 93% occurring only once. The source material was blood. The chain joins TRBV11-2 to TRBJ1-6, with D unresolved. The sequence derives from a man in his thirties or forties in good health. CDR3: CASSLERVNSPLHF. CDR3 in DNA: TGTGCCAGCAGCTTAGAGCGGGTTAATTCACCCCTCCACTTT.